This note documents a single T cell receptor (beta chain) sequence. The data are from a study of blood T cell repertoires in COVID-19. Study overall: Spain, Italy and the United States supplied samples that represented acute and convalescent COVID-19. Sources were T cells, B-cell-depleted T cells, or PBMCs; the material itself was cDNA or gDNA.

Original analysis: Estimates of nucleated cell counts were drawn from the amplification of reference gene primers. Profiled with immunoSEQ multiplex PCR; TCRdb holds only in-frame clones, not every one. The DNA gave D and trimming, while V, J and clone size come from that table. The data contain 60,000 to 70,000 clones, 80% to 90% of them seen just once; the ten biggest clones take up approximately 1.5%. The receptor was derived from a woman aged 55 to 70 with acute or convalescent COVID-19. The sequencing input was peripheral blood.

CDR3 residues: CASSLGGGAAGYTF. CDR3 in DNA: TGTGCCAGCAGCCTTGGAGGGGGCGCAGCTGGCTACACCTTC. This sequence joins TRBV3-1 (or the pseudogene TRBV3-2) and TRBJ1-2; the match to TRBD1 covers 7 bases. The CDR3 loop spans 14 amino acids. Trimming cost V 4 bases and J 7 bases; bases outside gene matches: 9. Germline V gives CDR1 LGHDT, CDR2 YNNKEL (reference sequence).